Shown below are 21 T cell receptor beta chains from a single sample sequenced in a study of CD8 T cells in Susac syndrome. After extraction with the RNeasy kit, roughly 0.45 to 1 ug of the RNA was reverse transcribed using random hexamers. From the immunoSEQ multiplex PCR reads, TCRdb called clonotypes with MiXCR, one entry per CDR3 protein. The repertoire has about 200,000 distinct CDR3 sequences, about 95% of them found once; the top ten carry about 0.087%. Sequenced input: CD4+ T cells from PBMCs. The source of these receptors is a human donor with multiple sclerosis.

The chain carries TRBV2 and TRBJ2-5; 11 positions match TRBD2. Germline V lookup: CDR1 SNHLY, CDR2 FYNNEI. This CDR3 has 15 residues. V was pared by 1 base and J by 6 bases, with 4 bases of the junction left unmatched. CDR3 residues: CASSEVAGGPKTQYF. The CDR3 coding sequence is TGTGCCAGCAGTGAAGTAGCGGGGGGGCCGAAGACCCAGTACTTC.

A single count supports this clonotype. The V call is TRBV15, the J call TRBJ2-2, with D perhaps TRBD2 (5 bases). This CDR3 has 15 residues. Trimming took off 0 bases at V and 7 bases at J, with 12 bases between the two ends. Germline assignment: CDR1 LNHNV and CDR2 YYDKDF (reference sequence). Written as DNA, the CDR3 is TGTGCCACCAGCAGAGAGCGGGCCCCCCACGGGGAGCTGTTTTTT. Protein: CATSRERAPHGELFF.

V is TRBV30 and J is TRBJ2-2, with D possibly TRBD1 on 5 matching bases. The CDR3 is 14 amino acids. Trimming stripped 0 bases from V and 6 bases from J, with 11 bases between. The germline V gene has CDR1 GTSNPN and CDR2 SVGIG (reference sequence). The CDR3 region has the DNA TGTGCCTGGAGTGTAGGGGTTCAATCCGGGGAGCTGTTTTTT. Amino acids: CAWSVGVQSGELFF.

The genes are TRBV4-1 and TRBJ1-2; TRBD1 matches 7 bases. Unmatched junction bases numbered 16, after V lost 4 bases and J lost 8 bases. The CDR3 runs to 16 residues. Germline V gene data show CDR1 as MGHRA and CDR2 as YSYEKL. As DNA, the CDR3 is TGCGCCAGCAGCCTCCAAGCGCGGGACAGTCTGGGGGGCTACACCTTC. Protein product: CASSLQARDSLGGYTF.

The CDR3 nucleotides read TGTGCCAGCAGCTCGTCGACTAGCGGGAGAGGAACCGGGGAGCTGTTTTTT. Protein sequence: CASSSSTSGRGTGELFF. This chain connects TRBV7-9 to TRBJ2-2, with 12 bases identical to TRBD2. The junction had 8 bases not matched to a gene; V was cut back by 4 bases and J by 5 bases. Per the germline V gene, CDR1 is SEHNR and CDR2 is FQNEAQ (reference sequence). The CDR3 sequence is 17 residues long.

The chain combines TRBV30 with TRBJ1-1; no clear D. V shed 3 bases and J shed 3 bases, with 17 bases lying between them. The CDR3 totals 15 residues. CDR1 GTSNPN and CDR2 SVGIG come from the germline V gene (reference sequence). The CDR3 region is CAWSRTVLSYTEAFF. The CDR3 nucleotides read TGTGCCTGGAGCCGAACGGTACTCTCCTACACTGAAGCTTTCTTT. Filled out from reference TRBV30 and TRBJ1-1, the complete variable domain reads SQTIHQWPATLVQPVGSPLSLECTVEGTSNPNLYWYRQAAGRGLQLLFYSVGIGQISSEVPQNLSASRPQDRQFILSSKKLLLSDSGFYLCAWSRTVLSYTEAFFGQGTRLTVV.

The rearrangement links TRBV4-1 to TRBJ2-7, with D unresolved. Germline V lookup: CDR1 MGHRA, CDR2 YSYEKL. V lost 0 bases to trimming and J lost 9 bases, with 9 bases between them. The CDR3 extends over 12 amino acids. The CDR3 DNA sequence: TGCGCCAGCAGCCAAGATTATCAGGTGCAGTACTTC. Translating gives CASSQDYQVQYF.

V gene TRBV29-1 combines with J gene TRBJ2-7; possibly TRBD1 or TRBD2 for D (5 bases each). In germline, CDR1 is SQVTM, CDR2 ANQGSEA. This CDR3 comprises 14 residues. Trimming took 4 bases from V and 5 from J, leaving 18 bases between them. CDR3: CSVGDHLATNEQYF. Here the CDR3 DNA reads TGCAGCGTTGGGGACCACTTGGCAACCAACGAGCAGTACTTC.

The genes are TRBV18 and TRBJ2-7; 9 bases line up with TRBD1. Germline assignment: CDR1 KGHSH and CDR2 LQKENI. This CDR3 is 14 amino acids long. With V trimmed by 3 bases and J by 5 bases, 5 bases remained unmatched. For the CDR3, the DNA is TGTGCCAGCTCACCGTGGACAGGGGAGAACGAGCAGTACTTC. It codes for CASSPWTGENEQYF.

The V call is TRBV7-9, the J call TRBJ2-5; D not resolved. CDR3 length: 14 residues. Trimming removed 2 bases at V and 2 bases at J, with 9 bases between. Germline V CDR1 and CDR2: SEHNR, FQNEAQ (reference sequence). CDR3 sequence reads: CASSLRQAQETQYF. For the CDR3, the DNA is TGTGCCAGCAGCTTAAGGCAGGCTCAAGAGACCCAGTACTTC. The full variable domain, with the rest looked up from reference TRBV7-9 and TRBJ2-5, is DTGVSQNPRHKITKRGQNVTFRCDPISEHNRLYWYRQTLGQGPEFLTYFQNEAQLEKSRLLSDRFSAERPKGSFSTLEIQRTEQGDSAMYLCASSLRQAQETQYFGPGTRLLVL.

V gene TRBV19 combines with J gene TRBJ1-1, with no clear D. The CDR3 is made up of 8 amino acids. Germline V gene data show CDR1 as LNHDA and CDR2 as SQIVND (reference sequence). The germline V and J ends were trimmed by 6 bases and 9 bases, with 2 bases remaining between them. The CDR3 reads CASSQAFF. CDR3 nucleotides: TGTGCCAGTAGCCAAGCTTTCTTT.

V gene TRBV20-1 combines with J gene TRBJ2-3; 13 bases are a match to TRBD2. This CDR3 comprises 16 residues. The germline V gene has CDR1 DFQATT and CDR2 SNEGSKA (reference sequence). After removal of 3 bases from V and 4 bases from J, the junction contained 7 bases not matched to a gene. In DNA form, the CDR3 reads TGCAGTGCTAGGTCGTGGACTAGCGGGAGACCAGATACGCAGTATTTT. This codes for CSARSWTSGRPDTQYF.

This rearrangement joins TRBV20-1 to TRBJ1-2; 7 bases map to TRBD1. Germline V gene lookup returns CDR1 DFQATT and CDR2 SNEGSKA (reference sequence). This CDR3 has 12 amino acids. Germline trimming cut 3 bases from V and 8 bases from J; bases unmatched to any gene: 6. The CDR3 DNA reads TGCAGTGCTAGTAGGCAGGGGGTCGGCTACACCTTC. Amino acid sequence: CSASRQGVGYTF.

CDR3 DNA sequence: TGTGCCAGCAGTTTGGCAGTGAATCAGCCCCAGCATTTT. Protein sequence: CASSLAVNQPQHF. This chain joins TRBV12-3 or TRBV12-4 and TRBJ1-5; no firm D call. This CDR3 has 13 amino acids. V gave up 3 bases and J gave up 4 bases, with 7 bases separating them.

The chain is built from TRBV12-3 or TRBV12-4 and TRBJ2-5, with D possibly matching TRBD2 (7 bases). The V and J ends lost 5 bases and 7 bases respectively, with 17 bases between them. The CDR3 spans 14 residues. The CDR3, as DNA: TGTGCCAGCAGTCTCAGGGGTGGGGAGGGGACCCAGTACTTC. Amino acid sequence: CASSLRGGEGTQYF.

The chain uses TRBV20-1 and TRBJ2-5, with D possibly matching TRBD2 (6 bases). This CDR3 has 11 amino acids. The V gene's germline CDR1 is DFQATT and CDR2 SNEGSKA (reference sequence). The CDR3 nucleotides read TGCAGGGGGGACTACCAAGAGACCCAGTACTTC. Amino acid sequence: CRGDYQETQYF.

The V call is TRBV18, the J call TRBJ2-7; unclear D gene. The ends were cut back, 0 bases at V and 5 bases at J, with 14 bases in the middle. Germline V lookup: CDR1 KGHSH, CDR2 LQKENI. This CDR3 contains 15 residues. Here the CDR3 DNA reads TGTGCCAGCTCACCACCGTCCAGACGCGCTGACGAGCAGTACTTC. Amino acid sequence: CASSPPSRRADEQYF.

This chain links TRBV30 with TRBJ2-1, with 8 bases that match TRBD2. The CDR3 contains 14 residues. V gave up 3 bases and J gave up 2 bases; unmatched junction bases: 3. Germline V CDR1 and CDR2: GTSNPN, SVGIG (reference sequence). The CDR3 DNA sequence: TGTGCCTGGAGCGGGAGGGAGGCCTACAATGAGCAGTTCTTC. Residues: CAWSGREAYNEQFF.

The CDR3 coding sequence is TGTGCCAGCAGTGAGGGACGGGGCCCCCCCCAGTACTTC. It codes for CASSEGRGPPQYF. The chain recombines TRBV12-3 or TRBV12-4 with TRBJ2-5; D is possibly TRBD1 or TRBD2 (5 bases each). Trimming shortened V by 5 bases and J by 9 bases, and 16 bases separated the two germline ends. The CDR3 loop spans 13 amino acids.

Only a few counts were recorded for this clonotype. This chain uses TRBV3-1 with TRBJ2-3, with D uncertain. The V end lost 2 bases, the J end lost 6 bases, and 3 bases lay between the germline ends. Germline-derived CDR1 and CDR2 are LGHDT and YNNKEL (reference sequence). The CDR3 loop spans 11 amino acids. The CDR3 nucleotides read TGTGCCAGCAGCCAATCTGATACGCAGTATTTT. Residues: CASSQSDTQYF.

The rearrangement links TRBV20-1 to TRBJ2-1; 9 bases fit TRBD2. V dropped 4 bases and J dropped 0; count of bases not matched to a gene: 7. The CDR3 runs to 16 residues. The germline V gene has CDR1 DFQATT and CDR2 SNEGSKA (reference sequence). CDR3: CSAIRTSGFSYNEQFF. The CDR3 DNA reads TGCAGTGCTATTAGAACTAGCGGGTTCTCCTACAATGAGCAGTTCTTC.